The 9 T cell receptor beta chains presented below share a single source sample, sequenced in a study of human T cells and chemical hapten exposure. As for time point: patch test 2, 6 weeks after DPC sensitization. Regarding treatment: therapeutic diphenylcyclopropenone sensitization with weekly scalp DPC. MiXCR was run by TCRdb on the RACE reads, yielding one entry per CDR3 protein. The table includes tens of thousands of distinct CDR3 sequences, approximately 9.9% detected once. The specimen comprised whole blood, sampled in connection with sensitization to the hapten diphenylcyclopropenone (DPC). These receptors were collected from a middle-aged man with alopecia areata. Some clones in this sample may be carry-over from other donors' samples.

There are a few counts of this clonotype. The rearrangement joins TRBV10-3 to TRBJ2-3; TRBD2 aligns across 8 bases. This CDR3 has 15 amino acids. Unmatched junction bases numbered 4, after V lost 3 bases and J lost 2 bases. Germline lookup yields CDR1 ENHRY and CDR2 SYGVKD. CDR3 protein: CAISETSGPTDTQYF. In nucleotides, the CDR3 is TGTGCCATCAGTGAAACTAGCGGACCCACAGATACGCAGTATTTT.

This clonotype showed up many times. This sequence joins TRBV20-1 and TRBJ2-7; D may be TRBD1 (5 bases). The germline CDR1 and CDR2 sequences are DFQATT and SNEGSKA (reference sequence). V shed 1 base and J shed 0 bases, with 7 bases lying between them. CDR3 size: 13 residues. The CDR3 bases are TGCAGTGCTAGAGTGGACAACTCCTACGAGCAGTACTTC. It encodes CSARVDNSYEQYF.

This chain connects TRBV12-3 or TRBV12-4 to TRBJ2-1; no clear D gene. The V end lost 7 bases, the J end lost 3 bases, and 7 bases lay between the germline ends. The CDR3 contains 12 residues. CDR3 amino acids: CASKFRYNEQFF. The CDR3 DNA reads as TGTGCCAGCAAATTCCGCTACAATGAGCAGTTCTTC.

The chain recombines TRBV5-1 with TRBJ2-3, with TRBD2 matching 11 bases. Germline trimming cut 2 bases from V and 2 bases from J; bases unmatched to any gene: 7. Germline CDR1 SGHRS, CDR2 YFSETQ. The CDR3 contains 17 residues. The CDR3 here is CASSFTLLAGVTDTQYF. CDR3 sequence (DNA): TGCGCCAGCAGCTTTACCCTACTAGCGGGAGTCACAGATACGCAGTATTTT.

This rearrangement joins TRBV6-2 or TRBV6-3 to TRBJ2-3, with no clear D. The germline V gene has CDR1 MNHEY and CDR2 SVGEGT. Deletions cut 10 bases from V and 6 bases from J, with 5 bases between. The CDR3 totals 9 residues. DNA for the CDR3: TGTGCCACCGGGGATACGCAGTATTTT. Translated, it gives CATGDTQYF.

Ten or more counts support this clonotype. Here the CDR3 reads CASSFSGAETQYF. The CDR3 DNA reads as TGTGCCAGCAGTTTCTCCGGGGCAGAGACCCAGTACTTC. This chain uses TRBV6-2 or TRBV6-3 with TRBJ2-5; D is perhaps TRBD1 or TRBD2 (5 bases each). The V gene lost 4 bases and the J gene lost 4 bases, with 10 bases spanning the gap. The CDR3 runs 13 residues. Germline lookup yields CDR1 MNHEY and CDR2 SVGEGT.

About this clonotype itself: The CDR3 does not end in the conserved phenylalanine or tryptophan, so this is likely a read error. The chain has TRBV9 and TRBJ2-3, with TRBD1 matching 8 bases. Losses at the gene ends were 4 bases for V and 0 bases for J; bases not matched to a gene: 4. Germline assignment: CDR1 SGDLS and CDR2 YYNGEE. The CDR3 runs 15 residues. The CDR3 sequence is CASSTRQGSTDTQYS. CDR3 coding DNA: TGTGCCAGCAGCACCCGACAGGGGAGCACAGATACGCAGTATTCT.

This clonotype was picked up many times. V is TRBV28 and J is TRBJ1-3; 8 positions match TRBD1. The ends lost 2 bases at V and 2 bases at J; junction bases unmatched: 8. Germline V gene lookup returns CDR1 MDHEN and CDR2 SYDVKM. CDR3 length: 17 amino acids. The CDR3 region is CASSLLPQQGAGNTIYF. The CDR3 DNA is TGTGCCAGCAGTTTACTTCCCCAACAGGGGGCTGGAAACACCATATATTTT.

Details on this clonotype: Relative to the germline gene, one junction end is altered; a read error may explain this. J is TRBJ2-2 and V is TRBV5-1; TRBD2 might be the D (5 bases). Per germline, CDR1 SGHRS and CDR2 YFSETQ. The CDR3 extends over 14 amino acids. CDR3 region: CASRWWENPGELFF. The CDR3 bases are TGCGCCAGCCGCTGGTGGGAGAACCCCGGGGAGCTGTTTTTT.